These 17 T cell receptor beta chains were all obtained from the same sample, sequenced in a study of blood T cells in healthy people across ages. Then a second PCR, running about 6 to 12 cycles, was carried out with a sample-barcoded 5' primer and a J-beta primer mix. TCRdb fed the 5' RACE reads into MiXCR, producing one record per CDR3 protein. The table lists 1.5 million or so distinct CDR3 sequences, 35% to 45% of them singletons. Input material: blood. All receptors come from a woman aged 18 to 35 in good health.

This clonotype was observed a few times. The chain carries TRBV27 and TRBJ1-1, with D possibly being TRBD1 (5 bases). V lost 5 bases and J lost 5, with 15 bases in between. Germline V gives CDR1 MNHEY, CDR2 SMNVEV (reference sequence). This CDR3 has 14 residues. The DNA for the CDR3 is TGTGCCAGCAGTAAAACTCTCCAGGGTACTGAAGCTTTCTTT. It translates to CASSKTLQGTEAFF.

The chain links TRBV27 to TRBJ1-2; D may be TRBD1 (6 bases). V was pared by 2 bases and J by 4 bases, with 14 bases between. In germline, CDR1 is MNHEY, CDR2 SMNVEV (reference sequence). This CDR3 has 15 residues. CDR3 in amino acids: CASSLIGGSLYGYTF. CDR3 coding DNA: TGTGCCAGCAGTTTAATAGGGGGATCCCTCTATGGCTACACCTTC.

At least ten counts were recorded for this clonotype. The chain uses TRBV7-2 and TRBJ2-1, with 7 bases aligning to TRBD2. The germline CDR1 and CDR2 sequences are SGHTA and FQGNSA. This CDR3 contains 11 residues. The trim removed 5 bases at V and 9 bases at J, leaving 1 base unmatched. The CDR3 sequence is CASSREGEQFF. The CDR3 nucleotides read TGTGCCAGCAGCAGGGAGGGTGAGCAGTTCTTC.

Concerning this clonotype itself: A read error may produce the germline difference seen at one junction end. The chain employs TRBV14 and TRBJ2-5, with 8 bases fitting TRBD1. The end of the DNA fits TRBJ2-7 better, so the J call may be wrong. The CDR3 extends over 15 amino acids. Germline CDR1 reads SGHDN; CDR2 reads FVKESK. The DNA for the CDR3 is TGTGCCGGCAGCCAAGGATACAGGGGGATTTCCGAGCAGTACTTC. It yields the protein CAGSQGYRGISEQYF.

V and J are TRBV10-2 and TRBJ1-2; 7 bases are shared with TRBD1. CDR3 length equals 14 residues. The V segment lost 3 bases and the J segment 4 bases; nucleotides outside the gene matches: 5. From germline, CDR1 is WSHSY and CDR2 SAAADI. The CDR3 DNA sequence: TGCGCCAGCAGTGATCACGGGACAGCCTATGGCTACACCTTC. It is translated as CASSDHGTAYGYTF.

The chain carries TRBV9 and TRBJ1-5; 7 bases agree with TRBD1. The CDR3 consists of 16 residues. Germline V gives CDR1 SGDLS, CDR2 YYNGEE. The V gene end was trimmed by 4 bases and the J gene end by 0 bases; junction bases not matched to a gene: 7. The CDR3 region is CASSPGQEDSNQPQHF. As DNA, the CDR3 is TGTGCCAGCAGCCCCGGACAGGAAGATAGCAATCAGCCCCAGCATTTT.

This clonotype was seen more than once but under ten times. J is TRBJ1-2 and V is TRBV25-1; 8 bases are shared with TRBD1. Per germline, CDR1 MGHDK and CDR2 SYGVNS. J gave up 4 bases and V 6 bases, and 7 bases lay outside the gene matches. The length of the CDR3 is 14 residues. CDR3 residues: CASSQQGGAYGYTF. CDR3 nucleotides: TGTGCCAGCAGCCAACAGGGGGGTGCCTATGGCTACACCTTC.

This clonotype was picked up a small number of times. The chain employs TRBV27 and TRBJ2-5; 7 bases are shared with TRBD2. CDR1 and CDR2 from the germline V gene are MNHEY and SMNVEV (reference sequence). Trimming cost V 5 bases and J 5 bases; bases outside gene matches: 8. This CDR3 has 14 residues. CDR3: CASSDSGQSETQYF. The CDR3 bases are TGTGCCAGCAGTGATAGCGGGCAAAGCGAGACCCAGTACTTC.

The chain is built from TRBV10-3 and TRBJ2-2; TRBD2 aligns across 8 bases. CDR1 ENHRY and CDR2 SYGVKD come from the germline V gene. The CDR3 consists of 14 residues. J lost 1 base, V lost 7 bases, and 2 bases had no gene match. The CDR3 coding sequence is TGTGCCATCACGGCGGGGGGGAACACCGGGGAGCTGTTTTTT. It yields the protein CAITAGGNTGELFF.

This rearrangement joins TRBV6-1 to TRBJ2-4, with D hard to call. The CDR3 has 18 residues. The germline gives CDR1 MNHNS, CDR2 SASEGT. Trimming shortened V by 7 bases and J by 1 base, and 23 bases separated the two germline ends. CDR3 coding DNA: TGTGCCAGCACCCAAGGCAGAACCTCTCATTATGCCAAAAACATTCAGTACTTC. Protein product: CASTQGRTSHYAKNIQYF.

The chain joins TRBV3-1 to TRBJ2-6; D not resolved. The CDR3 contains 13 residues. Trimming removed 3 bases from V and 12 bases from J, with 12 bases in between. Germline-derived CDR1 and CDR2 are LGHDT and YNNKEL (reference sequence). The CDR3 region is CASSQGLVAVLTF. As DNA, the CDR3 is TGTGCCAGCAGCCAGGGCCTAGTTGCCGTCCTGACTTTC.

V and J are TRBV19 and TRBJ1-1, with D unresolved. The germline CDR1 and CDR2 sequences are LNHDA and SQIVND (reference sequence). V was pared by 9 bases and J by 5 bases, with 10 bases between. The CDR3 consists of 11 residues. The CDR3 region is CASYHGTEAFF. The DNA of the CDR3 is TGTGCCAGCTACCACGGGACTGAAGCTTTCTTT.

A note on this clonotype: One junction end does not reproduce the germline sequence, and a read error may be involved. J is TRBJ2-4 and V is TRBV6-2 or TRBV6-3, with 7 bases that match TRBD1. Gene TRBJ2-7 matches the end of the DNA better, so the J call may be wrong. There are 15 residues in the CDR3. Germline CDR1 MNHEY, CDR2 SVGEGT. CDR3 region: CVSSYSGTATYEQYF. The CDR3 nucleotides are TGTGTCAGCAGCTACTCCGGGACAGCCACCTACGAGCAGTACTTC.

The chain combines TRBV11-2 with TRBJ2-7, with 8 nucleotides matching TRBD2. V lost 3 bases to trimming and J lost 2 bases; unmatched junction nucleotides: 12. This CDR3 region has 17 residues. CDR1 is SGHAT, CDR2 FQNNGV, per germline. The CDR3 DNA reads TGTGCCAGCAGCTTGGCTGCTGGGCGGACTAGCCCCTACGAGCAGTACTTC. Translation: CASSLAAGRTSPYEQYF. Full variable domain (rest looked up from reference TRBV11-2 and TRBJ2-7): EAGVAQSPRYKIIEKRQSVAFWCNPISGHATLYWYQQILGQGPKLLIQFQNNGVVDDSQLPKDRFSAERLKGVDSTLKIQPAKLEDSAVYLCASSLAAGRTSPYEQYFGPGTRLTVT.

This clonotype was detected a few times. The rearrangement links TRBV15 to TRBJ1-4; TRBD1 is a possible D gene (5 bases). The V gene's germline CDR1 is LNHNV and CDR2 YYDKDF (reference sequence). With 1 base removed from V and 6 bases from J, the gap between germline ends came to 12 bases. The CDR3 consists of 15 residues. The CDR3: CATSRAGAGHEKLFF. The DNA for the CDR3 is TGTGCCACCAGCAGAGCCGGGGCAGGTCATGAAAAACTGTTTTTT.

The chain couples TRBV30 to TRBJ1-1; D unresolved. The CDR3 contains 15 residues. Per germline, CDR1 GTSNPN and CDR2 SVGIG (reference sequence). Trimming left V 0 bases short and J 4 bases short, with 15 bases between. The CDR3, as DNA: TGTGCCTGGAGTGTGATTGACCTATGGGGCACTGAAGCTTTCTTT. Its protein product is CAWSVIDLWGTEAFF.

A note on this clonotype: The junction and the germline gene differ at one end; a read error may be behind it. The genes are TRBV27 and TRBJ2-1, with TRBD2 matching over 8 bases. The V gene's germline CDR1 is MNHEY and CDR2 SMNVEV (reference sequence). The CDR3 loop spans 15 amino acids. The DNA for the CDR3 is TGTGCCTGCAGTTTAGTCGGGGGGGCAGGGAATGAGCAGTTCTTC. Translation gives CACSLVGGAGNEQFF.